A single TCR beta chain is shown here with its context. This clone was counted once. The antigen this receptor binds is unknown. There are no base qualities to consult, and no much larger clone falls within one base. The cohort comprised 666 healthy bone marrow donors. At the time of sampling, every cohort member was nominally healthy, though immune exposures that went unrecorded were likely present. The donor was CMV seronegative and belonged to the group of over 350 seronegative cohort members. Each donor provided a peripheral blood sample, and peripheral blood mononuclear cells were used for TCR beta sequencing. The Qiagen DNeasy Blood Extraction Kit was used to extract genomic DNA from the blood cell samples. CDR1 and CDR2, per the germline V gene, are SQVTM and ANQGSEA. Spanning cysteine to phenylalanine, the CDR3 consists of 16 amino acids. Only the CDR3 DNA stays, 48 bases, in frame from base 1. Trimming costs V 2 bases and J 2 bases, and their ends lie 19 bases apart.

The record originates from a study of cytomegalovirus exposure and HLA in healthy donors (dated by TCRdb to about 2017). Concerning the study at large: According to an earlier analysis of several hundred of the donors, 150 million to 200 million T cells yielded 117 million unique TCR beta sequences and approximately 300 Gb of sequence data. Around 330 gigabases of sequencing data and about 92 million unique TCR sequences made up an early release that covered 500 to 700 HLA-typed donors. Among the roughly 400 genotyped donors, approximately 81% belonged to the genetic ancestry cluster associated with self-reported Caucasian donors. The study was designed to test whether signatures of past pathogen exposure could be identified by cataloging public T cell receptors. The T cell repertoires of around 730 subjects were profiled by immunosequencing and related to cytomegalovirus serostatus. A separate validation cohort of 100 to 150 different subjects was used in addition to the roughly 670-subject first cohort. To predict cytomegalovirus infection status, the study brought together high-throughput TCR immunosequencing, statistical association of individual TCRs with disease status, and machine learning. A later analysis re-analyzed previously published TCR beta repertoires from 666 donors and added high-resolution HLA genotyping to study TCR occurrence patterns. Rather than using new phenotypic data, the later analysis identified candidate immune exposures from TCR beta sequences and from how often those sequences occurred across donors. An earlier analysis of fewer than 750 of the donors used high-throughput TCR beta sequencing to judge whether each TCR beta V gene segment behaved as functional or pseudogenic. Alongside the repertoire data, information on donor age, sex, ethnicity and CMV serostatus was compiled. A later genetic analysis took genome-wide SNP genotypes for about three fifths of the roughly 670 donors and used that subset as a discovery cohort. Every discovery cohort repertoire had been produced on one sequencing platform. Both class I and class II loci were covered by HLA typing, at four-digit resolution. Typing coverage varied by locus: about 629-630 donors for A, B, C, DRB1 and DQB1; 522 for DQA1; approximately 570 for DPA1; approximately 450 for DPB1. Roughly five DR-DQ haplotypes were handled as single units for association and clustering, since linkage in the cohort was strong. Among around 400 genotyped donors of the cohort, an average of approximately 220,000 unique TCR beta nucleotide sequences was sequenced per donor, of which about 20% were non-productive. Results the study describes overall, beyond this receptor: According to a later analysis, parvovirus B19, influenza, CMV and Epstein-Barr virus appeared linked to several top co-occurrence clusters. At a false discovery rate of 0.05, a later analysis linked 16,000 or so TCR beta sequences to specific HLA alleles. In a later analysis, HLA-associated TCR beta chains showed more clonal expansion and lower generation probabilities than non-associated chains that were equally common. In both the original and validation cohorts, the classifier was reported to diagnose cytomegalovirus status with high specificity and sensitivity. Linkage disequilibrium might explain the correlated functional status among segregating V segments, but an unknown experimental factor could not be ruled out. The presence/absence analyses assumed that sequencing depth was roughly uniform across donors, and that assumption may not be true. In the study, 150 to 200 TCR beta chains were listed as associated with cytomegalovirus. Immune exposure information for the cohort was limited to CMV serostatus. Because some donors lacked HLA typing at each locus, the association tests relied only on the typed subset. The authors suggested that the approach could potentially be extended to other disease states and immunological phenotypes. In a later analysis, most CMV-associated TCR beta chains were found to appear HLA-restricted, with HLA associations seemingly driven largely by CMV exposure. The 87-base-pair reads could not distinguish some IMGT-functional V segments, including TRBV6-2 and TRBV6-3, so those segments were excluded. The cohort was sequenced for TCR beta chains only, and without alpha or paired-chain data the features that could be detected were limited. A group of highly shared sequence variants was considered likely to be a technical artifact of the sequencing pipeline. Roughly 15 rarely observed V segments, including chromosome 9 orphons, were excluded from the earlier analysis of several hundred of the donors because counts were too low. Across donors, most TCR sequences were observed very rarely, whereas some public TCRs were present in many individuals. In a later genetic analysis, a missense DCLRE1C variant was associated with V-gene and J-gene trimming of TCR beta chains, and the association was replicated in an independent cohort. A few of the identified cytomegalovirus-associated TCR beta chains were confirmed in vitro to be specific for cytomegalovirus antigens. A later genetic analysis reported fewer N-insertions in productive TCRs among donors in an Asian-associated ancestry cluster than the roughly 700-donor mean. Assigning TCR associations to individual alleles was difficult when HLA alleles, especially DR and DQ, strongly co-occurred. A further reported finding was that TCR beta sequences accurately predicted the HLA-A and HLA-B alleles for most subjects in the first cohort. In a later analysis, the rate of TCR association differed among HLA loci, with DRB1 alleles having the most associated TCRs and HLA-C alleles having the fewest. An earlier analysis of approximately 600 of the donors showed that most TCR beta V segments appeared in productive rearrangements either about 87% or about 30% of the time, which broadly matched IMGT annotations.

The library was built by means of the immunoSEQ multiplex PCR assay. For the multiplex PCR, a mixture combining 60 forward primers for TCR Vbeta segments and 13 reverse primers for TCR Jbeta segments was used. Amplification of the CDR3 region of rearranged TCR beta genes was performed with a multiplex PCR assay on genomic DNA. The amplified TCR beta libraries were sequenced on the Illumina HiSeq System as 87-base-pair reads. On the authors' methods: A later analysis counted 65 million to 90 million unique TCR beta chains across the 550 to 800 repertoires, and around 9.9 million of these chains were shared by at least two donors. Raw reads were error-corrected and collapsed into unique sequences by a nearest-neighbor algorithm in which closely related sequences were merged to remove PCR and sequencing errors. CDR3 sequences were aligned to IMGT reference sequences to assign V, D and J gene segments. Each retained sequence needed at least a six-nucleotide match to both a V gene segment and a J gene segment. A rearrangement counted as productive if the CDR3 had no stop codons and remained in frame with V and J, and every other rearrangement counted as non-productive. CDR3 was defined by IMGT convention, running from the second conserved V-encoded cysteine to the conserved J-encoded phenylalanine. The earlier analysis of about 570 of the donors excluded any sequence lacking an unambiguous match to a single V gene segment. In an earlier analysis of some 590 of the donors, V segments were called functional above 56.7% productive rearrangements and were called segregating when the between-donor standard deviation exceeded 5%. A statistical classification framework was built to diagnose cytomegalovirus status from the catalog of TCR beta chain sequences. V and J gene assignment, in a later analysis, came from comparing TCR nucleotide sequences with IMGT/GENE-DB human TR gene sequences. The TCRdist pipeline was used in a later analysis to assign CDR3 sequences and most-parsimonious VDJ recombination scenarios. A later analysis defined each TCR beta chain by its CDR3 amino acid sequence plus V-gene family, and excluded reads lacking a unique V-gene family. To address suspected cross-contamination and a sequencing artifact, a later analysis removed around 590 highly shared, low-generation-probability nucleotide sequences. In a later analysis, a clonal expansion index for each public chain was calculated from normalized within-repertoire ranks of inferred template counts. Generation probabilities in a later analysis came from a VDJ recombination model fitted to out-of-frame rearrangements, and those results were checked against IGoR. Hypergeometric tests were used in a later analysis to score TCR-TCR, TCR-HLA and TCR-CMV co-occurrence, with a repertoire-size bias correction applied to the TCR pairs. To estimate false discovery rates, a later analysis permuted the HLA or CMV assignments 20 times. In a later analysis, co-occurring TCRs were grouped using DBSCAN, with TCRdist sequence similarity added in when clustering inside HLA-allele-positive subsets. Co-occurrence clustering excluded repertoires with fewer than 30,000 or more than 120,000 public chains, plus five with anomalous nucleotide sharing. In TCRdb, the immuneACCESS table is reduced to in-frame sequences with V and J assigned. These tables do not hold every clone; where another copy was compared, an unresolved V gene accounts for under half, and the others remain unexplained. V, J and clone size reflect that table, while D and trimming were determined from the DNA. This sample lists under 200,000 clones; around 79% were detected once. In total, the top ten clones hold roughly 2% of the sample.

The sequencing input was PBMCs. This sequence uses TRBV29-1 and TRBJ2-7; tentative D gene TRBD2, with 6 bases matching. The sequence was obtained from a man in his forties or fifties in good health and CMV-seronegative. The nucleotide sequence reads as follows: TGCAGCGTTGAAATCGGGTCGGGAGCAATAACCTACGAGCAGTACTTC. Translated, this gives CSVEIGSGAITYEQYF.